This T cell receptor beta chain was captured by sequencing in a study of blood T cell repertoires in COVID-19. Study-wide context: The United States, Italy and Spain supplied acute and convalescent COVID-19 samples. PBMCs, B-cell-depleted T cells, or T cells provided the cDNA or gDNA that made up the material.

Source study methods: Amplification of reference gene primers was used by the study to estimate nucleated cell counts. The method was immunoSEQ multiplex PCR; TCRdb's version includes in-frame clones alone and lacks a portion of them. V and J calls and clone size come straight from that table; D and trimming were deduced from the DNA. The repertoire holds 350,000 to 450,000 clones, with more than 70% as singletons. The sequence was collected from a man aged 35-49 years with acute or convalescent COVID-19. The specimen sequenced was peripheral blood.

The CDR3 loop is CASRTDRESSPLHF. Written as DNA, the CDR3 is TGTGCCAGCAGGACAGACAGGGAGAGTTCACCCCTCCACTTT. The V gene is TRBV28, the J gene TRBJ1-6; the match to TRBD1 covers 7 bases. The CDR3 has 14 amino acids. Germline trimming cut 6 bases from V and 9 bases from J; bases unmatched to any gene: 8. Germline-derived CDR1 and CDR2 are MDHEN and SYDVKM.